Described below is a single T cell receptor (beta chain) sequence and its context. Its target is unknown. These data are taken from a study of cytomegalovirus exposure and HLA in healthy donors. Study information: HLA-typed donors were the source of around 77 million unique TCRs held in an early data release.

Germline values: CDR1 MNHNS, CDR2 SASEGT. V was cut by 2 bases and J by 4 bases, with 27 bases left in between. The length of the CDR3 is 20 residues. Study conclusions and caveats: Using the classifier, cytomegalovirus status was reportedly diagnosed with high specificity and sensitivity. In a later analysis, 15,000 to 20,000 TCR beta sequences were associated with HLA alleles at 0.05 false discovery rate.

Primers for the PCR totalled 60 Vbeta and 13 Jbeta. Authors' methods: Per a later analysis, the number of unique TCR beta chains was about 78 million, of which around 10 million were shared. Here immunoSEQ multiplex PCR was the method, and the copy in TCRdb shows in-frame clones only, minus some. The V and J calls and clone size were taken over from that table, and D and trimming were inferred from the DNA. The table for this sample gives 90,000 to 150,000 clones. The chain couples TRBV6-1 to TRBJ1-3; no reliable D call. This clonotype was obtained from a man younger than 35 in good health and CMV-seronegative. Input material: PBMCs. CDR3 nucleotide sequence: TGTGCCAGCAGTGAAACCCACCTCCTGAGCGTAAAAAGATGGGGAAACACCATATATTTT. The encoded protein is CASSETHLLSVKRWGNTIYF.